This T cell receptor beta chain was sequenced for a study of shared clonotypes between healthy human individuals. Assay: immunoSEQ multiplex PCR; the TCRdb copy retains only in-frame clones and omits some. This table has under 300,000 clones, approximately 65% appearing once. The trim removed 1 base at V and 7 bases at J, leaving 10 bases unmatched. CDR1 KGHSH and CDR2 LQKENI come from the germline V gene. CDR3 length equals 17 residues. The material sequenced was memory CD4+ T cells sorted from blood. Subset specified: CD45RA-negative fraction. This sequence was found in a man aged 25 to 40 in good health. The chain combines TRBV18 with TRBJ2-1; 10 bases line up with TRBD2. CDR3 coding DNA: TGTGCCAGCTCACCACGGAAAATAGCGGGAGGAGGGAATGAGCAGTTCTTC. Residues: CASSPRKIAGGGNEQFF.